The 9 T cell receptor beta chains presented below share a single source sample, sequenced in a study of T cell responses to AZD1222 COVID-19 vaccine. Produced via immunoSEQ multiplex PCR; TCRdb's table is partial and in-frame only. The sample comprises about 100,000 clones, more than 75% of which are singletons, and 15% to 20% rests with the top ten. This specimen was peripheral blood, taken on day 0 of AZD1222 vaccination. These TCRs come from an adult in good health.

The rearrangement uses TRBV11-2 and TRBJ1-2; no clear D gene. The CDR3 contains 11 residues. The V gene's germline CDR1 is SGHAT and CDR2 FQNNGV. V lost 5 bases to trimming and J lost 11 bases, with 12 bases between them. CDR3 region: CASSPQKVYTF. DNA for the CDR3: TGTGCCAGCAGCCCCCAAAAGGTGTACACCTTC.

J is TRBJ2-5 and V is TRBV18, with D hard to call. Germline-derived CDR1 and CDR2 are KGHSH and LQKENI. The length of the CDR3 is 15 residues. V was trimmed by 1 base and J by 3 bases, leaving 12 bases between them. This CDR3 reads CASSPRNGLEETQYF. CDR3 nucleotide sequence: TGTGCCAGCTCACCACGGAACGGGCTGGAAGAGACCCAGTACTTC. Complete variable domain (other parts from reference TRBV18 and TRBJ2-5): NAGVMQNPRHLVRRRGQEARLRCSPMKGHSHVYWYRQLPEEGLKFMVYLQKENIIDESGMPKERFSAEFPKEGPSILRIQQVVRGDSAAYFCASSPRNGLEETQYFGPGTRLLVL.

V and J are TRBV4-1 and TRBJ2-1; 9 bases align to TRBD2. V gave up 1 base and J gave up 3 bases; unmatched junction bases: 10. This CDR3 is 18 amino acids long. CDR1 MGHRA and CDR2 YSYEKL come from the germline V gene. CDR3 in DNA: TGCGCCAGCAGCCAAGGGTCGAGCGGGAGGACGGGCTACAATGAGCAGTTCTTC. Its protein product is CASSQGSSGRTGYNEQFF.

The chain's CDR3 is CASSVAGGTYEQYF. The CDR3 region has the DNA TGTGCCAGCAGCGTAGCGGGAGGAACTTACGAGCAGTACTTC. V and J are TRBV9 and TRBJ2-7, with TRBD2 matching over 7 bases. Germline V lookup: CDR1 SGDLS, CDR2 YYNGEE. The CDR3 length is 14 residues. With 0 bases clipped from V and 4 bases from J, the junction kept 4 bases outside the gene matches.

V and J are TRBV5-8 and TRBJ1-1, with D uncertain. CDR1 is SGHTS, CDR2 YDEGEE, per germline. This CDR3 has 12 residues. With 2 bases removed from V and 1 base from J, the gap between germline ends came to 3 bases. CDR3 DNA: TGTGCCAGCAGCTTTCCGAACACTGAAGCTTTCTTT. Translated: CASSFPNTEAFF.

J is TRBJ1-2 and V is TRBV5-1; D is unresolved. Germline values: CDR1 SGHRS, CDR2 YFSETQ. Deletions cut 0 bases from V and 2 bases from J, with 8 bases between. The CDR3 sequence is 14 residues long. Here the CDR3 DNA reads TGCGCCAGCAGCTTGGGGGGAGTGAACTATGGCTACACCTTC. Protein product: CASSLGGVNYGYTF.

J is TRBJ1-5 and V is TRBV5-5; no clear D. The V end was cut by 1 base, the J end by 5 bases, with 7 bases between. This CDR3 spans 13 amino acids. CDR1 is SGHKS and CDR2 is YYEKEE in the germline V gene (reference sequence). CDR3 in amino acids: CASSLRVDQPQHF. The CDR3 DNA is TGTGCCAGCAGCTTGAGAGTTGATCAGCCCCAGCATTTT.

This chain joins TRBV4-1 and TRBJ2-3, with 8 bases identical to TRBD2. The CDR3 is 16 amino acids. The trim removed 5 bases at V and 2 bases at J, leaving 9 bases unmatched. CDR1 and CDR2 (germline): MGHRA, YSYEKL. The CDR3 sequence is CASSSGISGNTDTQYF. For the CDR3, the DNA is TGCGCCAGCAGCTCCGGGATTAGCGGGAACACAGATACGCAGTATTTT.

V gene TRBV12-5 combines with J gene TRBJ2-7, with no clear D. V lost 0 bases and J 3 bases, leaving 12 bases between the germline ends. There are 15 residues in the CDR3. Germline assignment: CDR1 LGHNT and CDR2 FRNRAP. The CDR3 DNA sequence: TGTGCTAGTGGTTTGGTACAAGGCTCCTACTACGAGCAGTACTTC. It translates to CASGLVQGSYYEQYF.